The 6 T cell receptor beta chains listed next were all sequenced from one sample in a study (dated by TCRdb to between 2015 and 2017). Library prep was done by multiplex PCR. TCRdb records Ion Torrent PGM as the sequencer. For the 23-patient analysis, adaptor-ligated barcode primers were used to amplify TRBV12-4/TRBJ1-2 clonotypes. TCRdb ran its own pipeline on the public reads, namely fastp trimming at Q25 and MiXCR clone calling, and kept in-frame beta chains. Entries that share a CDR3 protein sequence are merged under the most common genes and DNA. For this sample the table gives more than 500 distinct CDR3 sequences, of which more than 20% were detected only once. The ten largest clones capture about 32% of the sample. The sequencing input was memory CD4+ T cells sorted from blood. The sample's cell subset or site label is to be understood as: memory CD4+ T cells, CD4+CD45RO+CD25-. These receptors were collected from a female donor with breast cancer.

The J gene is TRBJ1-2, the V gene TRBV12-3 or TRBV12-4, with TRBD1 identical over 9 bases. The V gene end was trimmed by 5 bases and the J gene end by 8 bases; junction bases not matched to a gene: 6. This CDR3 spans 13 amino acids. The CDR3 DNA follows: TGTGCCAGCAGTCGGACAGGGGTGTTCGGCTACACCTTC. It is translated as CASSRTGVFGYTF.

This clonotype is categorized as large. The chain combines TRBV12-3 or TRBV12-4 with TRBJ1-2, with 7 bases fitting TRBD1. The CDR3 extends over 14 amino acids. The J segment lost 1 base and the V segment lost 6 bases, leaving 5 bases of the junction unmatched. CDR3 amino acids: CASSEQGLNYGYTF. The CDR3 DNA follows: TGTGCCAGCAGCGAACAGGGGCTTAACTATGGCTACACCTTC.

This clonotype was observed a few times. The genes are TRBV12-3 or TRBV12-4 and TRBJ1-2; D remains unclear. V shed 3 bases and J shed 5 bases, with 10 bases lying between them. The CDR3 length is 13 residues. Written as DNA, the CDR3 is TGTGCCAGCAGTTTGCGAGGGATATATGGCTACACCTTC. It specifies CASSLRGIYGYTF.

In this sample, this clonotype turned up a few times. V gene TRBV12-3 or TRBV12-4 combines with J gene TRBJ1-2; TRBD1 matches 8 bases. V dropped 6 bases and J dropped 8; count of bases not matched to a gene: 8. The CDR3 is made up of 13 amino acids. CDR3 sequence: CASSPPGQAGYTF. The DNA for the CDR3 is TGTGCCAGCAGCCCGCCGGGACAGGCGGGCTACACCTTC.

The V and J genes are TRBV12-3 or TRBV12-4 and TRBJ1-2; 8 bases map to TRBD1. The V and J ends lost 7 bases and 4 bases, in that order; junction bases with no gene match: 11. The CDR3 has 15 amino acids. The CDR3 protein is CASTLTGQGSYGYTF. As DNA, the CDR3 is TGTGCCAGCACCTTGACCGGACAGGGCTCCTATGGCTACACCTTC.

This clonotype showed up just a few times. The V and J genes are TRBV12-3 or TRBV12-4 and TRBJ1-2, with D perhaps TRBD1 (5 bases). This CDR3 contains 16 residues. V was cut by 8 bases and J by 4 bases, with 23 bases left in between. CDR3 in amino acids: CASGLLRRRGGYGYTF. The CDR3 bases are TGTGCCAGCGGCCTGTTACGTAGGAGGGGCGGCTATGGCTACACCTTC.